The rows below give T cell receptor beta chains drawn from one sample of a study of patients and donors after allogeneic stem cell transplantation. TCRdb reanalysed the RT-PCR reads using MiXCR and keeps one entry per CDR3 protein. In the table there are approximately 60,000 distinct CDR3 sequences, about an eighth of which are singletons. Material: blood, either unsorted or a sorted T cell fraction (not recorded which). The receptors were gathered from a human donor who was either an allogeneic HSCT recipient or a stem cell or donor lymphocyte infusion donor (not recorded which). It is not recorded whose cells these are; they may come from a transplant donor. CDR3s include the opening cysteine and the closing phenylalanine or tryptophan. A D gene is named only where the DNA matches it firmly. Some rows have no size entry. The others give once, few or many, or a class for an expanded clone.

>-|TRBJ1-1|TRBV6-5|-
TGTGCCACCCGAAGGGGGAACACTGAAGCTTTCTTT
CATRRGNTEAFF
>-|TRBJ2-6|TRBV27|-
TGTGCCAGCAGTTTATCCGCAACGCGCGGCTCTGGGGCCAACGTCCTGACTTTC
CASSLSATRGSGANVLTF
>-|TRBJ1-5|TRBV10-3|many
TGTGCCATCAGTGACAGGGATCAGCCCCAGCATTTT
CAISDRDQPQHF
>-|TRBJ2-7|TRBV29-1|once
TGCAGCGTTGAAGTCCCCGACAGTCCCTCCTACGAGCAGTACTTC
CSVEVPDSPSYEQYF
>TRBD1|TRBJ1-2|TRBV10-2|many
TGCGCCAGCAGTGCAGGGGGCGTCTATGGCTACACCTTC
CASSAGGVYGYTF
>TRBD1|TRBJ1-2|TRBV29-1|many
TGCAGCGTGACAGGGGCAAATTTTCGGTATGGCTACACCTTC
CSVTGANFRYGYTF
>-|TRBJ1-1|TRBV25-1|-
TGTGCCAGCAGCCGGCTGAACACTGAAGCTTTCTTT
CASSRLNTEAFF
>-|TRBJ2-4|TRBV24-1|few
TGTGCCACCAGTGGAGGAGGGCAAGCCAAAAACATTCAGTACTTC
CATSGGGQAKNIQYF
>-|TRBJ2-3|TRBV11-2|few
TGTGCCAGCAGCCCAGGGTCTCCTAGCACAGATACGCAGTATTTT
CASSPGSPSTDTQYF
>-|TRBJ2-7|TRBV10-3|few
TGTGCCATCAGTAGCAGCGGGACACCTTCCTACGAGCAGTACTTC
CAISSSGTPSYEQYF
>-|TRBJ2-3|TRBV20-1|few
TGCAGTGCTAGAGATCTCGTGAGAACTAGCACAGATACGCAGTATTTT
CSARDLVRTSTDTQYF
>-|TRBJ2-2|TRBV6-5|many
TGTGCCAGCAGTTCATGGATCTCCACCGGGGAGCTGTTTTTT
CASSSWISTGELFF
>-|TRBJ1-2|TRBV5-8|few
TGTGCCAGCAGCTGGGAGTACATAAGGTCGTATGGCTACACCTTC
CASSWEYIRSYGYTF
>-|TRBJ2-7|TRBV18|-
TGTGCCAGCTCAACAGGTTACGAGCAGTACTTC
CASSTGYEQYF